Below, 7 T cell receptor beta chains from the same sample are listed, as sequenced in a study of T cells in Graves' hyperthyroidism and ophthalmopathy. Amplified TCR beta CDR3 regions derived from RNA transcripts. During a first-round RT-PCR of the TCR CDR3, the HTBI primer set was used. TCRdb redid the calling of the multiplex PCR reads with MiXCR, one entry per CDR3 protein. The repertoire holds fewer than 650,000 distinct CDR3 sequences, with approximately 14% as singletons. Sequenced input: blood. The receptors derive from a woman between 35 and 50 years old with Graves' ophthalmopathy.

This clonotype was seen a single time. The chain has TRBV7-2 and TRBJ2-7; 12 positions match TRBD2. The CDR3 sequence is 14 residues long. V lost 2 bases to trimming and J lost 6 bases; unmatched junction nucleotides: 2. CDR1 and CDR2 from the germline V gene are SGHTA and FQGNSA. This CDR3 is CASSLLAGGVEQYF. In nucleotides, the CDR3 is TGTGCCAGCAGCTTACTAGCGGGAGGGGTCGAGCAGTACTTC.

The V gene is TRBV3-1, the J gene TRBJ1-2; D is undetermined. CDR1 and CDR2 (germline): LGHDT, YNNKEL (reference sequence). Trimming shortened V by 4 bases and J by 2 bases, and 8 bases separated the two germline ends. CDR3 length equals 13 residues. The CDR3 protein is CASSPFGNYGYTF. The CDR3 DNA sequence: TGTGCCAGCAGCCCCTTCGGAAACTATGGCTACACCTTC. Supplemented by reference TRBV3-1 and TRBJ1-2, the full variable domain reads DTAVSQTPKYLVTQMGNDKSIKCEQNLGHDTMYWYKQDSKKFLKIMFSYNNKELIINETVPNRFSPKSPDKAHLNLHINSLELGDSAVYFCASSPFGNYGYTFGSGTRLTVV.

This clonotype was counted between two and nine times. The chain combines TRBV7-9 with TRBJ2-7, with a possible D match to TRBD2 (6 bases). Germline lookup yields CDR1 SEHNR and CDR2 FQNEAQ (reference sequence). Trimming cost V 2 bases and J 5 bases, with 19 bases left between them. The CDR3 contains 16 residues. The CDR3 region is CASSLKVGGPRDEQYF. In nucleotides, the CDR3 is TGTGCCAGCAGCTTAAAGGTGGGGGGACCTAGGGACGAGCAGTACTTC.

This clonotype appeared a few times. This chain uses TRBV30 with TRBJ2-5; tentative D call: TRBD1 (5 bases). The V end lost 0 bases, the J end lost 1 base, and 12 bases lay between the germline ends. This CDR3 is 15 amino acids long. Germline CDR1 is GTSNPN and CDR2 is SVGIG (reference sequence). The DNA for the CDR3 is TGTGCCTGGAGTGTCGACAGAAAATCCCAAGAGACCCAGTACTTC. Translated: CAWSVDRKSQETQYF. Supplemented by reference TRBV30 and TRBJ2-5, the full variable domain reads SQTIHQWPATLVQPVGSPLSLECTVEGTSNPNLYWYRQAAGRGLQLLFYSVGIGQISSEVPQNLSASRPQDRQFILSSKKLLLSDSGFYLCAWSVDRKSQETQYFGPGTRLLVL.

In this sample, this clonotype turned up many times. The chain carries TRBV29-1 and TRBJ1-3; no clear D. Germline V gene data show CDR1 as SQVTM and CDR2 as ANQGSEA. This CDR3 has 12 residues. V was shortened by 4 bases and J by 3 bases, with 7 bases between the two germline ends. The chain's CDR3 is CSVGSDGNTIYF. DNA of the CDR3: TGCAGCGTTGGGTCCGATGGAAACACCATATATTTT.

At least ten counts were recorded for this clonotype. The chain uses TRBV12-3 or TRBV12-4 and TRBJ1-1; TRBD1 is a possible D gene (5 bases). This CDR3 contains 15 residues. V was pared by 1 base and J by 1 base, with 10 bases between. The CDR3 here is CASSLEGRANTEAFF. The CDR3 coding sequence is TGTGCCAGCAGTTTAGAGGGCAGGGCGAACACTGAAGCTTTCTTT.

The chain carries TRBV11-1 and TRBJ2-6; a possible D gene is TRBD1 (7 bases). The CDR3 has 17 residues. V was trimmed by 5 bases and J by 2 bases, leaving 16 bases between them. Looked up from germline, CDR1 is SGHAT and CDR2 is FQDESV (reference sequence). CDR3 in DNA: TGTGCCAGCAGCCCCGCGACAGGGAGGACTGGGGCCAACGTCCTGACTTTC. Protein sequence: CASSPATGRTGANVLTF.